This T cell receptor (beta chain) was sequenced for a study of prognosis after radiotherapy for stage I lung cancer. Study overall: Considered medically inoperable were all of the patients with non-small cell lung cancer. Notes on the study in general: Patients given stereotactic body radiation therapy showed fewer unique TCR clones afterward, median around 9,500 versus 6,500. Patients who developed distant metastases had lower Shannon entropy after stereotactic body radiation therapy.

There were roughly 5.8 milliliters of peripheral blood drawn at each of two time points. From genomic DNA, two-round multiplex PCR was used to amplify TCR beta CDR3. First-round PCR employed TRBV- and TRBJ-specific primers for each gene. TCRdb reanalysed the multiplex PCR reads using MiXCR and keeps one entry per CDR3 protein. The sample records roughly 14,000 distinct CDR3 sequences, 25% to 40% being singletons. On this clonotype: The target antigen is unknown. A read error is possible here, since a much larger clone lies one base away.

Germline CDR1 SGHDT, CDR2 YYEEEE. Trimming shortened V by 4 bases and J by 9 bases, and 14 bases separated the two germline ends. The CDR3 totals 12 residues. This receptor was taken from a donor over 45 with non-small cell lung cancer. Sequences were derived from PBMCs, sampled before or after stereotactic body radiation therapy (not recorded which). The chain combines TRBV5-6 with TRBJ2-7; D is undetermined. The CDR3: CASSAQRSGQYF. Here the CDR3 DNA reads TGTGCCAGCAGCGCCCAACGGTCCGGGCAGTACTTC. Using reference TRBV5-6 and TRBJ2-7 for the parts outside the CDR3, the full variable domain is DAGVTQSPTHLIKTRGQQVTLRCSPKSGHDTVSWYQQALGQGPQFIFQYYEEEERQRGNFPDRFSGHQFPNYSSELNVNALLLGDSALYLCASSAQRSGQYFGPGTRLTVT.